This T cell receptor (beta chain) was recovered during a study of cytomegalovirus exposure and HLA in healthy donors. Repertoires were generated with immunoSEQ multiplex PCR, while TCRdb's copy carries only in-frame clones and drops some. The sample lists 100,000 to 150,000 clones, more than 75% occurring once. Comment on this clone: The antigen is undetermined.

This CDR3 region has 15 residues. Trimming left V 3 bases short and J 9 bases short, with 18 bases between. Germline lookup yields CDR1 GTSNPN and CDR2 SVGIG (reference sequence). Study results and caveats: Through in vitro validation, three CMV-associated chains were shown to be specific for CMV antigens. Listed as cytomegalovirus-associated were around 160 TCR beta chains.

The chain has TRBV30 and TRBJ1-6; unclear D gene. This TCR was sampled from a woman in her twenties or thirties in good health and CMV-seronegative. Sequencing was performed on PBMCs. CDR3 protein: CAWSFRGRPGSPLHF. The CDR3 DNA reads as TGTGCCTGGAGCTTCCGGGGTAGGCCAGGTTCACCCCTCCACTTT. The whole variable domain, filled in from reference TRBV30 and TRBJ1-6, reads SQTIHQWPATLVQPVGSPLSLECTVEGTSNPNLYWYRQAAGRGLQLLFYSVGIGQISSEVPQNLSASRPQDRQFILSSKKLLLSDSGFYLCAWSFRGRPGSPLHFGNGTRLTVT.